Listed below are T cell receptor beta chains from one sample, sequenced in a study of OX40 agonist ivuxolimab in advanced cancers. Sequencing used immunoSEQ multiplex PCR; TCRdb keeps in-frame clones, though not all of them. The sample records some 86,000 clones, approximately 85% being singletons. This material consisted of CD4+ or CD8+ T cells sorted from blood, taken in a trial of the OX40 agonist ivuxolimab. These receptors came from an adult with an advanced solid tumor such as melanoma, head and neck, liver or kidney cancer. The conserved cysteine and the conserved F or W are not part of the CDR3 here.

TRBV7-9 | ASSLVAGSTDTQY
TRBV7-3 | ASSQYPTDTQY
TRBV6-1 | ASSLRGEGNYGYT
TRBV28 | ASSLSGLQVPEAF
TRBV7-3 | ASSPSGANVLT
TRBV6-6 | ASSYEGADTQY
TRBV4-1 | ASSHSLASTYEQY
TRBV18 | ASSPGLAGAGANVLT
TRBV27 | ASSFFTVPTDEQY
TRBV14 | ASSQVGGTFPVSYEQY
TRBV5-6 | ASSRGYNEQF
TRBV6-6 | ASSYRVPDYEQY
TRBV7-2 | ASSVTGGDGNTIY
TRBV30 | AWSEGGPWNIQY
TRBV6-1 | ASSEGNSPTDTQY
TRBV28 | ASSFSGQGYGYT
TRBV29-1 | SVGFGQGVAF
TRBV9 | ASSVGPTIQETQY
TRBV14 | ASSPQGYNEQF
TRBV6-5 | ASHIEANLYEQY
TRBV19 | ASSTGRGSFNEQF
TRBV6-5 | ASSYTRTGLSKF
TRBV28 | ASRTPYNEQF
TRBV11-3 | ASSFISGELF
TRBV4-1 | ASSDRGTGVSEQF
TRBV19 | ASSIGPGNTIY
TRBV13 | ASSTLAGESSGELF
TRBV9 | ASSVGDGISGANVLT
TRBV7-2 | ASSSRRREKVWQY
TRBV11-3 | ASSLDRGRSTGRGYT
TRBV6-1 | ASSEGTGEQY
TRBV29-1 | SVEASRTY
TRBV9 | ASSVGSDTQY
TRBV27 | ASSTRQGRDYGYT
TRBV7-9 | ASTPGTVIYEQY
TRBV2 | ASRIEETQY
TRBV2 | ASRTGLAEAF
TRBV4-2 | ASSLGFPTGELF
TRBV5-4 | ASSLAGETYEQY
TRBV25-1 | ASSELGRYEQF
TRBV28 | ASSLGTGELF
TRBV11-3 | ASSLPTSGRTDTQY
TRBV27 | ATRTVWSPDTEAF
TRBV7-9 | ASSLAPAGAF
TRBV10-1 | ASRDNRISYEQY
TRBV10-3 | AISEDRGGYSPLH
TRBV28 | ASSPGRRNYGYT